This TCR beta chain was obtained from a study of blood T cell repertoires in COVID-19. Generated by immunoSEQ multiplex PCR, the TCRdb table keeps only in-frame clones and is missing some. The top ten clones hold around 12% of a sample with about 16,000 clones, around 87% of them seen once. This clone has just a few counts. Germline V gene lookup returns CDR1 SGDLS and CDR2 YYNGEE. CDR3 length: 14 amino acids. Trimming stripped 4 bases from V and 0 bases from J, with 7 bases between. The rearrangement joins TRBV9 to TRBJ2-2; a possible D gene is TRBD1 (6 bases). The clonotype was recovered from a human donor in a cohort sampled during active COVID-19. The specimen was peripheral blood. CDR3 nucleotide sequence: TGTGCCAGCAGCAGACAGGCGAACACCGGGGAGCTGTTTTTT. It translates to CASSRQANTGELFF.